These T cell receptor beta chains were read from a single sample in a study of Ad26.COV2.S vaccination and SARS-CoV-2 variants. Sequenced by immunoSEQ multiplex PCR; TCRdb stores in-frame clones only, minus some. The table records 300,000 to 400,000 clones, around 85% of them present only once. The specimen comprised peripheral blood, sampled in a trial of Ad26.COV2.S vaccine versus placebo. Receptors were obtained from a person aged 18 to 65 who received the Ad26.COV2.S COVID-19 vaccine or a placebo. CDR3s include the opening cysteine and the closing phenylalanine or tryptophan. A D gene is named only where the DNA matches it firmly. Clone size appears in some rows only: once, few, many, or a class for an expanded clone.

j_gene | d_gene | v_gene | abundance | CDR3nt | CDR3aa
TRBJ1-1 | . | TRBV14 | . | TGTGCCAGCAGGCAAACGGTGAACACTGAAGCTTTCTTT | CASRQTVNTEAFF
TRBJ2-3 | TRBD2 | TRBV25-1 | . | TGTGCCAGCACCGGGGGGGTGGAAGATACGCAGTATTTT | CASTGGVEDTQYF
TRBJ2-2 | TRBD1 | TRBV7-9 | . | TGTGCCAGCAGCATCCGACAGGGGGGCACCGGGGAGCTGTTTTTT | CASSIRQGGTGELFF
TRBJ1-1 | TRBD1 | TRBV9 | . | TGTGCCAGCAAACGGACAGGGGGCACTGAAGCTTTCTTT | CASKRTGGTEAFF
TRBJ1-5 | TRBD1 | TRBV6-5 | . | TGTGCCAGCAGGCCCACAGGGGGCAATCAGCCCCAGCATTTT | CASRPTGGNQPQHF
TRBJ1-2 | . | TRBV6-5 | . | TGTGCCAGCAGCTATCTCCCGACAGTTAGCTATGGCTACACCTTC | CASSYLPTVSYGYTF
TRBJ2-2 | . | TRBV7-8 | few | TGTGCCAGCAGCCGGGACGGGCGGAACACCGGGGAGCTGTTTTTT | CASSRDGRNTGELFF
TRBJ2-7 | TRBD1 | TRBV6-5 | . | TGTGCCAGCAGCGCCACAGGGGGCGAGCAGTACTTC | CASSATGGEQYF
TRBJ2-1 | TRBD1 | TRBV13 | . | TGTGCCAGCAGCTTAGATGGGACAGGGACCTTCAATGAGCAGTTCTTC | CASSLDGTGTFNEQFF
TRBJ1-2 | . | TRBV29-1 | few | TGCAGCGTCGGATTGACTGGGAGCGGCTACACCTTC | CSVGLTGSGYTF
TRBJ1-2 | . | TRBV10-3 | . | TGTGCCATCAGTAAAATTAACTATGGCTACACCTTC | CAISKINYGYTF
TRBJ1-6 | . | TRBV7-2 | . | TGTGCCAGCAGCTTTAGGACAGTAGGAGGTTCACCCCTCCACTTT | CASSFRTVGGSPLHF
TRBJ2-7 | TRBD2 | TRBV5-5 | few | TGTGCCAGCAGCACCGAGACTAGCGGGAGAAACTACGAGCAGTACTTC | CASSTETSGRNYEQYF
TRBJ1-2 | TRBD1 | TRBV12-5 | . | TGTGCTAGTGGTTTATCAATGAGGGGGCGGAAATATTCGAACACCTTC | CASGLSMRGRKYSNTF
TRBJ1-2 | . | TRBV20-1 | . | TGCAGTGCTAGTCCTTCCAGGGTTTCCAATGGCTACACCTTC | CSASPSRVSNGYTF
TRBJ2-7 | . | TRBV6-5 | . | TGTGCCAGCAGCTTGGCCCCAAGGTACAACGAGCAGTACTTC | CASSLAPRYNEQYF
TRBJ1-2 | . | TRBV6-1 | . | TGTGCCAGCAGTGACATGGGGATTGGCTACACCTTC | CASSDMGIGYTF
TRBJ2-7 | . | TRBV18 | . | TGTGCCAGCTCACCGACGGGGCCTGGCTACGAGCAGTACTTC | CASSPTGPGYEQYF
TRBJ2-1 | . | TRBV7-9 | . | TGTGCCAGCAGCTTACCTGGGGACCCGCTCCATGAGCAGTTCTTC | CASSLPGDPLHEQFF
TRBJ1-5 | . | TRBV3-1/TRBV3-2 | . | TGTGCCAGCACCCGGGGGCTTAGCAATCAGCCCCAGCATTTT | CASTRGLSNQPQHF
TRBJ2-3 | . | TRBV5-4 | . | TGTGCCAGCGCCCGGGGGGCCTCTAGCACAGATACGCAGTATTTT | CASARGASSTDTQYF
TRBJ2-1 | TRBD1 | TRBV11-2 | few | TGTGCCAGCAGCTTGCCGGGACAGCGAAGCTCCTACAATGAGCAGTTCTTC | CASSLPGQRSSYNEQFF